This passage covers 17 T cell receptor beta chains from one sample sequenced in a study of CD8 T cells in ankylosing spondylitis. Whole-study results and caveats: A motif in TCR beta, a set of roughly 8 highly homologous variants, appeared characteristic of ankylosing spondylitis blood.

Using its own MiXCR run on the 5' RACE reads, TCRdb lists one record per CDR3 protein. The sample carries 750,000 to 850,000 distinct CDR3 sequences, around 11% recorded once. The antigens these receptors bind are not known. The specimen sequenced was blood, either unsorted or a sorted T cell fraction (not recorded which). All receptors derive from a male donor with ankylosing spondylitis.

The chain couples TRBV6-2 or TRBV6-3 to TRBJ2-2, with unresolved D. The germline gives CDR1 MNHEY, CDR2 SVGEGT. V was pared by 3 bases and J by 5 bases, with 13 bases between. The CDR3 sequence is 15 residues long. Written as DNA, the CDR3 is TGTGCCAGCAGTTATAATGTTTGGGGAACCGGGGAGCTGTTTTTT. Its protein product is CASSYNVWGTGELFF.

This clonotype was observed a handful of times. The CDR3 loop is CASSQLLAGASFF. The CDR3 DNA reads TGTGCCAGCAGCCAGCTGCTGGCGGGAGCTTCATTCTTC. The chain carries TRBV11-2 and TRBJ2-1, with 7 bases fitting TRBD2. CDR3 size: 13 residues. V shed 5 bases and J 16 bases; nucleotides not matched to a gene: 14. In germline, CDR1 is SGHAT, CDR2 FQNNGV.

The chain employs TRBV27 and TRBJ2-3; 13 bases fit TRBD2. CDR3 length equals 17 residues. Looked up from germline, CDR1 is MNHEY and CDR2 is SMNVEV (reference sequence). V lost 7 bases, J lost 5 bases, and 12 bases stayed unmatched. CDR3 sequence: CASTTYSGTSGVDTQYF. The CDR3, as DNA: TGTGCCAGCACCACCTATTCCGGGACTAGCGGGGTAGATACGCAGTATTTT.

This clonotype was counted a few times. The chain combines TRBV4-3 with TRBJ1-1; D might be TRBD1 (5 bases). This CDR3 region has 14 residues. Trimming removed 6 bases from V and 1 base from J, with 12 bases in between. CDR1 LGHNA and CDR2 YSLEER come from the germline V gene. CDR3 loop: CASRTWGENTEAFF. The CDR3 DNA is TGCGCCAGCAGAACGTGGGGGGAGAACACTGAAGCTTTCTTT.

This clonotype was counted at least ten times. CDR3 sequence reads: CSVDVIIGRHEQFF. DNA of the CDR3: TGCAGCGTTGACGTAATAATAGGGAGGCATGAGCAGTTCTTC. The rearrangement links TRBV29-1 to TRBJ2-1, with D maybe TRBD2 (6 bases). V was trimmed by 3 bases and J by 8 bases, leaving 17 bases between them. Germline CDR1 reads SQVTM; CDR2 reads ANQGSEA. There are 14 residues in the CDR3.

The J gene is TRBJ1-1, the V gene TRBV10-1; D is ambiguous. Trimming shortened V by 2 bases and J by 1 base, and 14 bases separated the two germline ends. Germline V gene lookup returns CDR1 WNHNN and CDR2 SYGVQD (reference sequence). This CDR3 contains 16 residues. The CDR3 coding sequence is TGCGCCAGCAGTGAGACCCAAGCGGACGGGAACACTGAAGCTTTCTTT. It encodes CASSETQADGNTEAFF.

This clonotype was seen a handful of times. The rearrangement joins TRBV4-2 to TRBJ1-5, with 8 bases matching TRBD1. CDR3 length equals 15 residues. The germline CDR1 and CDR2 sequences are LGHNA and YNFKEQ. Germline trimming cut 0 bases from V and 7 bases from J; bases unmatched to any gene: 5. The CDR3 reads CASSQDWAGGQPQHF. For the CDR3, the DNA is TGTGCCAGCAGCCAAGATTGGGCAGGGGGCCAGCCCCAGCATTTT.

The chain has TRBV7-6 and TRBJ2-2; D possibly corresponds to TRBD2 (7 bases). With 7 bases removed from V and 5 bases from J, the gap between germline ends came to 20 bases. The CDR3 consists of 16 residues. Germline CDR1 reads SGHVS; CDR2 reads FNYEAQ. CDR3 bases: TGTGCCAGCAACCCGATCCCAGGGGAGGGGACCGGGGAGCTGTTTTTT. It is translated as CASNPIPGEGTGELFF.

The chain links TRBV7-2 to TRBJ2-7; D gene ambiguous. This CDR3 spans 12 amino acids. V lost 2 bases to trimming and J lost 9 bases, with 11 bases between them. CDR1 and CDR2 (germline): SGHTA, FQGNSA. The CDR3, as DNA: TGTGCCAGCAGCTTAATTTTGGGCGGGCAGTACTTC. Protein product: CASSLILGGQYF. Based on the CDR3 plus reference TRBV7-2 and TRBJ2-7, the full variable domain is GAGVSQSPSNKVTEKGKDVELRCDPISGHTALYWYRQSLGQGLEFLIYFQGNSAPDKSGLPSDRFSAERTGGSVSTLTIQRTQQEDSAVYLCASSLILGGQYFGPGTRLTVT.

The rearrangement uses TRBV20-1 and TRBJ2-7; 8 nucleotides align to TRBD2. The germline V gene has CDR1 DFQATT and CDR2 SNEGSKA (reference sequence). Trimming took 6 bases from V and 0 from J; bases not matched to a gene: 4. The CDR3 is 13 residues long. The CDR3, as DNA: TGCAGTGCATGGGCGGGGGGCTCCTACGAGCAGTACTTC. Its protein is CSAWAGGSYEQYF.

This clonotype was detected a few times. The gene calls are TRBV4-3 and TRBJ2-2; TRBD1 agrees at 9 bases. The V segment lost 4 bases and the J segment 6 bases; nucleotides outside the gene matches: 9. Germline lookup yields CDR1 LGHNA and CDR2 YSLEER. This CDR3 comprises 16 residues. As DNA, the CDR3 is TGCGCCAGCAGCCTGGGGACAGGGTGGTCGGCCGGGGAGCTGTTTTTT. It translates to CASSLGTGWSAGELFF.

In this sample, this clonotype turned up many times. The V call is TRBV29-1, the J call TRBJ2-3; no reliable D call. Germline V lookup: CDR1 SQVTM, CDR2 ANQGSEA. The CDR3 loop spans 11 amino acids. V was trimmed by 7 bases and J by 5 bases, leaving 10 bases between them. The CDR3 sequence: CSDGQLDTQYF. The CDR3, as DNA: TGCAGCGATGGGCAATTAGATACGCAGTATTTT.

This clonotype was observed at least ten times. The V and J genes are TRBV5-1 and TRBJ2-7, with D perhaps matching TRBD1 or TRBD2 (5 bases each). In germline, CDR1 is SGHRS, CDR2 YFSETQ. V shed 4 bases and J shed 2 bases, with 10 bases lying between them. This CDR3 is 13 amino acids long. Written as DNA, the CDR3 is TGCGCCAGCAGCCGGGACCAACCCTACGAGCAGTACTTC. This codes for CASSRDQPYEQYF.

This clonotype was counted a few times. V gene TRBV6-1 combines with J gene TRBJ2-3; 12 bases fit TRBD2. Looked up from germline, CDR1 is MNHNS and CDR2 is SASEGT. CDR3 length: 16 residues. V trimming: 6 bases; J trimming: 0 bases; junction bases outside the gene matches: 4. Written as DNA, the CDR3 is TGTGCCAGCAGCCGACTAGCGGGAGTTAGCACAGATACGCAGTATTTT. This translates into CASSRLAGVSTDTQYF.

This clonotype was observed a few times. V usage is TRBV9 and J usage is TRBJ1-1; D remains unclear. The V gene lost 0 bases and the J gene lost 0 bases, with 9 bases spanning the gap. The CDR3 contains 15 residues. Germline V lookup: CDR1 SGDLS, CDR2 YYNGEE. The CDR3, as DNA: TGTGCCAGCAGCGTAGACCCAGCCATGAACACTGAAGCTTTCTTT. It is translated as CASSVDPAMNTEAFF.

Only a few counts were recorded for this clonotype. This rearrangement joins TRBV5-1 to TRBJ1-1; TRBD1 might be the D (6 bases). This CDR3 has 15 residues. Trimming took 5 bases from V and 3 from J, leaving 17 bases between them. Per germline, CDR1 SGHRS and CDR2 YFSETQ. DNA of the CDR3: TGCGCCAGCAGTCCCGAGACGGGGGCGTACACTGAAGCTTTCTTT. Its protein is CASSPETGAYTEAFF.

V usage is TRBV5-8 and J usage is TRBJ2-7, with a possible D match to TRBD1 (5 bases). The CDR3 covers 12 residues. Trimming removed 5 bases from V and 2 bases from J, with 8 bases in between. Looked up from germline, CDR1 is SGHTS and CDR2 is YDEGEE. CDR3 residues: CASRWGTYEQYF. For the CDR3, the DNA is TGTGCCAGCAGATGGGGCACCTACGAGCAGTACTTC.